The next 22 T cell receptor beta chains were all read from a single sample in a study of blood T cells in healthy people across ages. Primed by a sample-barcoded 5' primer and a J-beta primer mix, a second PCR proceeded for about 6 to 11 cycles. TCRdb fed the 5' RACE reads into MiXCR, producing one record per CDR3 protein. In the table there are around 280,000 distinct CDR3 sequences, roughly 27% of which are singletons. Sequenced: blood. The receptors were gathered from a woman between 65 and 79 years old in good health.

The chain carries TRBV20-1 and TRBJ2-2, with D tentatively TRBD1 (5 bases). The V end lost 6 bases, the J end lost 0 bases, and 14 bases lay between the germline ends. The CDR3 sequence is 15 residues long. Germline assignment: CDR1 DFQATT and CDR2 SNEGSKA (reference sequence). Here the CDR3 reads CSAQGQSANTGELFF. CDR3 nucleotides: TGCAGTGCCCAGGGCCAGAGCGCGAACACCGGGGAGCTGTTTTTT.

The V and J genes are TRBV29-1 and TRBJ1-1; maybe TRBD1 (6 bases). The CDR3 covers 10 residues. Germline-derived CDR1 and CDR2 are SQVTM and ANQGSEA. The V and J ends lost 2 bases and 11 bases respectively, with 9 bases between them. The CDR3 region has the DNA TGCAGCGTTGAAAGGGGGGCGGCTTTCTTT. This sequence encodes CSVERGAAFF.

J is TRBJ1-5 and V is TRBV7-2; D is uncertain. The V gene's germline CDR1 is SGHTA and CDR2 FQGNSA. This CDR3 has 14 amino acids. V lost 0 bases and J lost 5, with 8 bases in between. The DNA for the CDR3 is TGTGCCAGCAGCTTAGCGGCGGTATATCAGCCCCAGCATTTT. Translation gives CASSLAAVYQPQHF. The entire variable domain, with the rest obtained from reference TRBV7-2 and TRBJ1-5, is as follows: GAGVSQSPSNKVTEKGKDVELRCDPISGHTALYWYRQSLGQGLEFLIYFQGNSAPDKSGLPSDRFSAERTGGSVSTLTIQRTQQEDSAVYLCASSLAAVYQPQHFGDGTRLSIL.

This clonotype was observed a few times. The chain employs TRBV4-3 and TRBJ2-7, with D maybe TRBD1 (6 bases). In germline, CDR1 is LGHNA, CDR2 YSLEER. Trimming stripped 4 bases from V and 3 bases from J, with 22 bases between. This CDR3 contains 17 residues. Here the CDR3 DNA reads TGCGCCAGCAGCCCAAAGGGGGTAGTAGGGAAGGACTACGAGCAGTACTTC. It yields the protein CASSPKGVVGKDYEQYF.

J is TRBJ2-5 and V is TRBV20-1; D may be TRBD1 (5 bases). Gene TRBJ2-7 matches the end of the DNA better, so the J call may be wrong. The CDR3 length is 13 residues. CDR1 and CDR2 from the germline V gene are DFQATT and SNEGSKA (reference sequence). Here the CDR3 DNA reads TGCAGTGCTAGAGCACAGACAGACGACGAGCAGTACTTC. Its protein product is CSARAQTDDEQYF.

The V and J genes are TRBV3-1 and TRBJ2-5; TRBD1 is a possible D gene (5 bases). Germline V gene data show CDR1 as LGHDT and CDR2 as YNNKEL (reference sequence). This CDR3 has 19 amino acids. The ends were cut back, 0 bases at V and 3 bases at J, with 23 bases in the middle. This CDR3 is CASSQETRWIGRGEETQYF. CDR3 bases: TGTGCCAGCAGCCAAGAGACCCGTTGGATAGGAAGGGGTGAAGAGACCCAGTACTTC.

The DNA of the CDR3 is TGCAGTGCTAGAAGTTCCTTAAAGAATCAGCCCCAGCATTTT. Residues: CSARSSLKNQPQHF. V usage is TRBV20-1 and J usage is TRBJ1-5; unclear D gene. V lost 2 bases and J lost 4, with 12 bases in between. Germline CDR1 reads DFQATT; CDR2 reads SNEGSKA (reference sequence). The CDR3 covers 14 residues.

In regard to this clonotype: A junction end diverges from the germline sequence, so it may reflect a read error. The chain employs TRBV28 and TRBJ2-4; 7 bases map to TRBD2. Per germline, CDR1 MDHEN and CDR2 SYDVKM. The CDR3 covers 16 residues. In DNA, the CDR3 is TGTGTCAGCAGTGCCCCCCGGCGGGAGCGAAAAAACATTCAGTACTTC. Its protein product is CVSSAPRRERKNIQYF.

The CDR3, as DNA: TGTGCCAGCAGTCGACTGGGTAGCGGGAGTGGAGAGACCCAGTACTTC. It encodes CASSRLGSGSGETQYF. The chain combines TRBV6-6 with TRBJ2-5; 9 nucleotides align to TRBD2. The CDR3 length is 16 residues. V was pared by 5 bases and J by 4 bases, with 11 bases of the junction left unmatched. Germline V gene data show CDR1 as MNHNY and CDR2 as SVGAGI (reference sequence).

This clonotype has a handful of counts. Here the CDR3 DNA reads TGCGCCAGCAGCTTAACTTCCGGGACTAGCGGGAGCATCGAGCAGTACTTC. This gives the protein CASSLTSGTSGSIEQYF. The rearrangement joins TRBV5-1 to TRBJ2-7; 14 nucleotides line up with TRBD2. CDR3 size: 17 residues. Germline V gene data show CDR1 as SGHRS and CDR2 as YFSETQ. V shed 2 bases, J shed 6 bases, and the junction held 10 bases outside the gene matches.

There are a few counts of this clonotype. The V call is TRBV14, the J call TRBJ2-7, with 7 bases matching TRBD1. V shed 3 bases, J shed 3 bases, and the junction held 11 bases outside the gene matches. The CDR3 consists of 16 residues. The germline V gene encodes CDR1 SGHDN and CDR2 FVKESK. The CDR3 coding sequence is TGTGCCAGCAGCCAGCTACAGGGGAAACCTCTCTACGAGCAGTACTTC. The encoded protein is CASSQLQGKPLYEQYF. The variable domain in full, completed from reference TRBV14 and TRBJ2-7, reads EAGVTQFPSHSVIEKGQTVTLRCDPISGHDNLYWYRRVMGKEIKFLLHFVKESKQDESGMPNNRFLAERTGGTYSTLKVQPAELEDSGVYFCASSQLQGKPLYEQYFGPGTRLTVT.

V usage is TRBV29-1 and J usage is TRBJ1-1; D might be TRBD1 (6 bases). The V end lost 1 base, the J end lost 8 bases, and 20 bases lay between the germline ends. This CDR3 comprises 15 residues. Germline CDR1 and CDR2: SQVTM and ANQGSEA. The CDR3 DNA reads TGCAGCGTTGAAGGTTCGATGGGGGCCTCAAAGGAAGCTTTCTTT. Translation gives CSVEGSMGASKEAFF.

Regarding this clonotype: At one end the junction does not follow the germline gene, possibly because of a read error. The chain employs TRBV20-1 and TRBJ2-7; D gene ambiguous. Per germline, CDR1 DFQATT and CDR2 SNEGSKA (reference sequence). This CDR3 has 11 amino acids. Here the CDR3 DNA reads TGCAGTGCCGTGCCCGGGTACGAGCAATACTTC. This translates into CSAVPGYEQYF.

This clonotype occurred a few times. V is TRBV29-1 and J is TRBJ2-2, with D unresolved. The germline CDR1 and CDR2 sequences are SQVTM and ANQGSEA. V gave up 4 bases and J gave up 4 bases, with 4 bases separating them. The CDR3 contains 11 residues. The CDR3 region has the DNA TGCAGCGTTGTTGGCACCGGGGAGCTGTTTTTT. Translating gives CSVVGTGELFF.

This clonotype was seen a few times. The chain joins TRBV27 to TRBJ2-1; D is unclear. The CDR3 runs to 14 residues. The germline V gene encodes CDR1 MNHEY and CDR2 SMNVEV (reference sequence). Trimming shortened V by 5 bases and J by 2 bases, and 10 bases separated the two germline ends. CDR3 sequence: CASSPGAAYNEQFF. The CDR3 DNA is TGTGCCAGCAGTCCAGGCGCTGCCTACAATGAGCAGTTCTTC.

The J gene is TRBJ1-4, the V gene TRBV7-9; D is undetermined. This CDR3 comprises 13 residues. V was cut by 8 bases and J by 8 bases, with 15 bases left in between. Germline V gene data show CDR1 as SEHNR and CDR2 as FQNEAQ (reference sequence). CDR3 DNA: TGTGCCAGCGACACACAACCACGGGAAAAACTGTTTTTT. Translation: CASDTQPREKLFF. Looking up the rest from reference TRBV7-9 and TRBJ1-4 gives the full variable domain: DTGVSQNPRHKITKRGQNVTFRCDPISEHNRLYWYRQTLGQGPEFLTYFQNEAQLEKSRLLSDRFSAERPKGSFSTLEIQRTEQGDSAMYLCASDTQPREKLFFGSGTQLSVL.

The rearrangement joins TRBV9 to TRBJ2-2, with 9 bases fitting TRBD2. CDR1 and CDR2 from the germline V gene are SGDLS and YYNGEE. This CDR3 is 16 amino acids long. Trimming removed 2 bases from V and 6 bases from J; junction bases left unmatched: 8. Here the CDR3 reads CASSVSGTSLAGELFF. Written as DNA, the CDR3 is TGTGCCAGCAGCGTCTCCGGGACTAGCTTGGCCGGGGAGCTGTTTTTT.

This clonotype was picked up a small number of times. CDR3 sequence reads: CASSLLAADTQYF. The CDR3 DNA follows: TGTGCCAGCAGTCTCCTAGCCGCAGATACGCAGTATTTT. The chain combines TRBV3-1 with TRBJ2-3, with a weak D call TRBD2 (5 bases). V lost 6 bases, J lost 4 bases, and 11 bases lay in between. The CDR3 totals 13 residues. Per the germline V gene, CDR1 is LGHDT and CDR2 is YNNKEL (reference sequence).

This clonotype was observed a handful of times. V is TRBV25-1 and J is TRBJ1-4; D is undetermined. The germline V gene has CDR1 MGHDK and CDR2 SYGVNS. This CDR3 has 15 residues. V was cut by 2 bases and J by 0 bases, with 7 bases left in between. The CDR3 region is CASSEKRPTNEKLFF. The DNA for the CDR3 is TGTGCCAGCAGTGAAAAGAGGCCAACTAATGAAAAACTGTTTTTT.

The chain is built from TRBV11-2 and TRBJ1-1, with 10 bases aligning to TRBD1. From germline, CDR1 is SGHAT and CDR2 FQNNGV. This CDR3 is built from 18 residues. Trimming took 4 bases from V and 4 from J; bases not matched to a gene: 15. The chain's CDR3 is CASSSKTAGQGFGTEAFF. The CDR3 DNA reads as TGTGCCAGCAGCTCCAAAACCGCGGGACAGGGGTTTGGCACTGAAGCTTTCTTT.

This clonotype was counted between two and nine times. This chain's CDR3 is CASSYKPGLNEQFF. DNA for the CDR3: TGTGCCAGCAGCTATAAACCTGGACTGAATGAGCAGTTCTTC. The rearrangement joins TRBV7-9 to TRBJ2-7, with D perhaps matching TRBD2 (5 bases). The DNA end lines up better with TRBJ2-1; the J call may be wrong. The CDR3 runs to 14 residues. Germline V gene sequence: CDR1 SEHNR, CDR2 FQNEAQ (reference sequence).

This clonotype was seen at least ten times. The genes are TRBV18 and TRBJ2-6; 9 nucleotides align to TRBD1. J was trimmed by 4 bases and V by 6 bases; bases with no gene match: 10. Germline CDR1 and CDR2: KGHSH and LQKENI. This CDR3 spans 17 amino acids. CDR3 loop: CASSRPGQGYGANVLTF. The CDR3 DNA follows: TGTGCCAGCTCGCGCCCCGGACAGGGGTACGGGGCCAACGTCCTGACTTTC.